The subject of this entry is one T cell receptor beta chain. The data were taken from a study of technical replicates of blood from several donors. Data came from immunoSEQ multiplex PCR; TCRdb stores just in-frame clones and leaves some out. In the table there are 53,000 or so clones, about 86% of which are singletons. CDR3 length: 19 amino acids. The V and J ends lost 3 bases and 1 base, in that order; junction bases with no gene match: 9. Germline V gives CDR1 KGHSH, CDR2 LQKENI. V is TRBV18 and J is TRBJ2-3, with 14 positions matching TRBD2. The TCR originated in a human donor in good health. Some clones in this sample may be carry-over from other donors' samples. Sequencing was carried out using PBMCs. The CDR3 DNA follows: TGTGCCAGCTCACCGACTAGCGGGGGGGCCCTAAGACGCACAGATACGCAGTATTTT. Residues: CASSPTSGGALRRTDTQYF.